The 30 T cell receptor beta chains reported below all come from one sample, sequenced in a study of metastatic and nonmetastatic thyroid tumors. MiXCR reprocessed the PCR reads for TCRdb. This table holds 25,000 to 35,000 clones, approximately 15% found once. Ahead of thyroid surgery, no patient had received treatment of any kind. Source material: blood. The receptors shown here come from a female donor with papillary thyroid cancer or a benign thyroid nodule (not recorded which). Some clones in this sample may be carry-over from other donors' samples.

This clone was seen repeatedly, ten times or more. The chain's CDR3 is CSVARTGGWETQYF. The CDR3 nucleotides are TGCAGCGTTGCGCGGACAGGGGGTTGGGAGACCCAGTACTTC. V gene TRBV29-1 combines with J gene TRBJ2-5, with 10 positions matching TRBD1. The V and J ends lost 4 bases and 5 bases, in that order; junction bases with no gene match: 7. This CDR3 comprises 14 residues. Germline CDR1 reads SQVTM; CDR2 reads ANQGSEA.

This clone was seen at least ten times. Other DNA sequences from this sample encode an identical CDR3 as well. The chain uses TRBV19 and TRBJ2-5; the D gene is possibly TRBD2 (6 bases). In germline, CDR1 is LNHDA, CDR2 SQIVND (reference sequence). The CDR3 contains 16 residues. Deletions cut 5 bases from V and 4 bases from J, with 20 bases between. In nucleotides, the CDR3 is TGTGCCAGTAGTCCAGGTCGGACCGGGCGGGGAGAGACCCAGTACTTC. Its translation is CASSPGRTGRGETQYF. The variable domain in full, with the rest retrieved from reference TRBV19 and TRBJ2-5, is DGGITQSPKYLFRKEGQNVTLSCEQNLNHDAMYWYRQDPGQGLRLIYYSQIVNDFQKGDIAEGYSVSREKKESFPLTVTSAQKNPTAFYLCASSPGRTGRGETQYFGPGTRLLVL.

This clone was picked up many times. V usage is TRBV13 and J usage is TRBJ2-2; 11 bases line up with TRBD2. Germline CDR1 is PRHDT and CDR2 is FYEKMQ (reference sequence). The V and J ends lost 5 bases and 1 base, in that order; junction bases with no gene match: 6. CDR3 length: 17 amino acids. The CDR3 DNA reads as TGTGCCAGCAGCCCGGAGGGGACTAGCGGGAACACCGGGGAGCTGTTTTTT. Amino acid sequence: CASSPEGTSGNTGELFF.

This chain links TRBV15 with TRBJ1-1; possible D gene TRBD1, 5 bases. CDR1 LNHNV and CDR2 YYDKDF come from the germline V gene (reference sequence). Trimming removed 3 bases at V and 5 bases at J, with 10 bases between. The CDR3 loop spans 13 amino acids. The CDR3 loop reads CATSRGLGTEAFF. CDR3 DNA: TGTGCCACCAGCAGGGGGCTAGGGACTGAAGCTTTCTTT.

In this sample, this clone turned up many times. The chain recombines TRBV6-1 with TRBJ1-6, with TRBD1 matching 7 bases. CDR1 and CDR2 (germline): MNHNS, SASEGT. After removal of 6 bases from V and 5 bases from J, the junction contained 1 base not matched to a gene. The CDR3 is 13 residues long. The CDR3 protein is CASSDRDNSPLHF. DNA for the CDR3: TGTGCCAGCAGCGACAGGGATAATTCACCCCTCCACTTT.

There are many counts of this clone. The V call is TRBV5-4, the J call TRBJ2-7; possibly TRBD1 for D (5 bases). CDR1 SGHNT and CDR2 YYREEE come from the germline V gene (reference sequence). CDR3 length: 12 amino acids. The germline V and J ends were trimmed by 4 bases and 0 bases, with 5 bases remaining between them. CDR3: CASSDSSYEQYF. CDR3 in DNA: TGTGCCAGCAGCGACAGCTCCTACGAGCAGTACTTC.

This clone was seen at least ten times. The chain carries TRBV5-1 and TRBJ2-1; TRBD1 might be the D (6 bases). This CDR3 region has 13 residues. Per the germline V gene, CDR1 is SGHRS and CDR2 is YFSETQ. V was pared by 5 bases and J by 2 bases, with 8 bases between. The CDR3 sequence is CASRGDTYNEQFF. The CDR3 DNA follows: TGCGCCAGCAGGGGGGACACCTACAATGAGCAGTTCTTC.

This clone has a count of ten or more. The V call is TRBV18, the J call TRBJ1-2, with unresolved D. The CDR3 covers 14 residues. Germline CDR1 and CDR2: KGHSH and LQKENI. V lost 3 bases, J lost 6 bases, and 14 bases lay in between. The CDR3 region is CASSPPGGFNGYTF. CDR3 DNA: TGTGCCAGCTCACCCCCGGGTGGGTTTAATGGCTACACCTTC.

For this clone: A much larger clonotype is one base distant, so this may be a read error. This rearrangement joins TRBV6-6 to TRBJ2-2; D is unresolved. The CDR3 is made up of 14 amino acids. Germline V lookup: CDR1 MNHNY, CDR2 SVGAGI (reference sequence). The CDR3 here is CASSYSLVAGELFF. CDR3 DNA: TGCGCCAGCAGTTACTCGTTAGTCGCGGGGGAGCTGTTTTTT.

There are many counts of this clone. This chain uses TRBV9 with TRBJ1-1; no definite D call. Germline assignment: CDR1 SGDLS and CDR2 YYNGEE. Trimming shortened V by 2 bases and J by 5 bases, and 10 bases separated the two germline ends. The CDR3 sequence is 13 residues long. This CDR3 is CASSVGSGTEAFF. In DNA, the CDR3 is TGTGCCAGCAGCGTGGGATCTGGGACTGAAGCTTTCTTT.

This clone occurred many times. The CDR3 loop reads CASTAKIMGNEQFF. DNA for the CDR3: TGTGCCAGCACCGCCAAGATAATGGGGAATGAGCAGTTCTTC. This chain joins TRBV3-1 and TRBJ2-1; D uncertain. Germline CDR1 LGHDT, CDR2 YNNKEL (reference sequence). The CDR3 contains 14 residues. The V and J ends lost 7 bases and 7 bases respectively, with 17 bases between them.

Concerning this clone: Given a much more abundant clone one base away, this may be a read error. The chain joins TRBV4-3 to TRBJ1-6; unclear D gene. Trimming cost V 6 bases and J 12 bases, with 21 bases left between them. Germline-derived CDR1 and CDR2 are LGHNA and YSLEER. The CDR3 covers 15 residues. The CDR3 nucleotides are TGCGCCAGCAGTCCTACCGGACTAGGAGATTTACCCCTCCACTTT. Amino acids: CASSPTGLGDLPLHF.

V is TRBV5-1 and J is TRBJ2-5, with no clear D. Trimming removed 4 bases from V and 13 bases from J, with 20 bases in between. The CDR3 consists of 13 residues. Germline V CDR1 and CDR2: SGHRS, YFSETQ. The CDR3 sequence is CASSLETQETRYF. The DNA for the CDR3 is TGCGCCAGCAGCCTCGAGACCCAAGAGACAAGGTACTTC.

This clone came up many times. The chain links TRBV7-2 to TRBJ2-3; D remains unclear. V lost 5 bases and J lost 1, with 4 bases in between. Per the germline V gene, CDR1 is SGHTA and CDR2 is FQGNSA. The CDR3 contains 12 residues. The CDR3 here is CASSKGTDTQYF. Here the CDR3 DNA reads TGTGCCAGCAGCAAGGGCACAGATACGCAGTATTTT.

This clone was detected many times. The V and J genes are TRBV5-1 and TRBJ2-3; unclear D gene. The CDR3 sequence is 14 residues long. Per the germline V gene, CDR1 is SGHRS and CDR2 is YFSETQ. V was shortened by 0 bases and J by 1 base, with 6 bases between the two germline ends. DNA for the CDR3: TGCGCCAGCAGCTTGGTAATTGGCACAGATACGCAGTATTTT. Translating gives CASSLVIGTDTQYF.

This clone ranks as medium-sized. CDR3 in DNA: TGTGCCTGGAGCTTCACCGGACAGGGCGTAACTAATGAAAAACTGTTTTTT. Translated: CAWSFTGQGVTNEKLFF. The genes are TRBV30 and TRBJ1-4, with TRBD1 identical over 8 bases. J gave up 1 base and V 3 bases, and 10 bases lay outside the gene matches. Germline V gene data show CDR1 as GTSNPN and CDR2 as SVGIG (reference sequence). CDR3 length: 17 amino acids.

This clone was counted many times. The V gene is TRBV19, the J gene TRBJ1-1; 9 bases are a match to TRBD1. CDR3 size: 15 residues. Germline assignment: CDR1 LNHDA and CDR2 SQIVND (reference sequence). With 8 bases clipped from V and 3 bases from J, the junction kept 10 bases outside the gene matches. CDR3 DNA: TGTGCCAGTGGGGACAGGGAGGGAAAAGACACTGAAGCTTTCTTT. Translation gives CASGDREGKDTEAFF. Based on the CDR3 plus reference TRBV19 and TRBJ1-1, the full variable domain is DGGITQSPKYLFRKEGQNVTLSCEQNLNHDAMYWYRQDPGQGLRLIYYSQIVNDFQKGDIAEGYSVSREKKESFPLTVTSAQKNPTAFYLCASGDREGKDTEAFFGQGTRLTVV.

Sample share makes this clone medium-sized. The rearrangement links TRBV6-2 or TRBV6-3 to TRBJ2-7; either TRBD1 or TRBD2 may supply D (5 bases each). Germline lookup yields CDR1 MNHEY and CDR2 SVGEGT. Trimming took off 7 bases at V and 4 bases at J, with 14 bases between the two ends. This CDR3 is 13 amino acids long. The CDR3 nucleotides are TGTGCCAGCAAGCTCGGGGCCTCTTACGAGCAGTACTTC. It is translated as CASKLGASYEQYF.

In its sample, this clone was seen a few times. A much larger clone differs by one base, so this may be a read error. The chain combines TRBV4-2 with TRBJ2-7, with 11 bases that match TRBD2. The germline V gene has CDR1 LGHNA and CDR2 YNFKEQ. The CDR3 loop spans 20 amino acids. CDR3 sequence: CASSPPTGGRTSGYSYDQYF. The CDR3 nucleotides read TGTGCCAGCAGCCCCCCAACAGGGGGGAGGACTAGCGGGTACTCCTACGATCAGTACTTC.

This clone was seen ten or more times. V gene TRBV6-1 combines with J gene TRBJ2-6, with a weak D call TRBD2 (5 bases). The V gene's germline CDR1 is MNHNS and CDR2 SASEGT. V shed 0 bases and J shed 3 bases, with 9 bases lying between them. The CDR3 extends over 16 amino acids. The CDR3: CASSEAGASGANVLTF. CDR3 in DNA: TGTGCCAGCAGTGAAGCGGGAGCTAGTGGGGCCAACGTCCTGACTTTC.

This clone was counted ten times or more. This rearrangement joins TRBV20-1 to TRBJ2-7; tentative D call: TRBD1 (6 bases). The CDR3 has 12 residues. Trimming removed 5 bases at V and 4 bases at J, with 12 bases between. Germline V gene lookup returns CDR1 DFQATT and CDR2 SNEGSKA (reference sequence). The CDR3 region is CSAAQGTYEQYF. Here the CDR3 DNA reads TGCAGTGCTGCGCAGGGGACGTACGAGCAGTACTTC.

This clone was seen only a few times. CDR3 bases: TGTGCCAGCAGCCCACGCGGGCTAGCGGGATCCTACGAGCAGTACTTC. It codes for CASSPRGLAGSYEQYF. V usage is TRBV28 and J usage is TRBJ2-7; TRBD2 matches 9 bases. The CDR3 has 16 amino acids. The germline gives CDR1 MDHEN, CDR2 SYDVKM. The junction had 10 bases not matched to a gene; V was cut back by 6 bases and J by 1 base. Combining the CDR3 with reference TRBV28 and TRBJ2-7 gives the whole variable domain DVKVTQSSRYLVKRTGEKVFLECVQDMDHENMFWYRQDPGLGLRLIYFSYDVKMKEKGDIPEGYSVSREKKERFSLILESASTNQTSMYLCASSPRGLAGSYEQYFGPGTRLTVT.

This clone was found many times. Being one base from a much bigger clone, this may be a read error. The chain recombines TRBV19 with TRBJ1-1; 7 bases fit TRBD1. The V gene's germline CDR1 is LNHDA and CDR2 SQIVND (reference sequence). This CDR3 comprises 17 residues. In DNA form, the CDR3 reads TGTGCCGGTAGCCCGCTGACAGGGCGGGCGCGGAACACTGAAGCTTTCTTT. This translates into CAGSPLTGRARNTEAFF.

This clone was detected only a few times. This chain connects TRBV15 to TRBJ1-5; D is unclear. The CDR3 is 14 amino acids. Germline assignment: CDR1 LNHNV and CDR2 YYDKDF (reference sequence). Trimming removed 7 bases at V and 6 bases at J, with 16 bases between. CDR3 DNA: TGTGCCACCATCGGAGAAAGGTTGGGTCAGCCCCAGCATTTT. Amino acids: CATIGERLGQPQHF.

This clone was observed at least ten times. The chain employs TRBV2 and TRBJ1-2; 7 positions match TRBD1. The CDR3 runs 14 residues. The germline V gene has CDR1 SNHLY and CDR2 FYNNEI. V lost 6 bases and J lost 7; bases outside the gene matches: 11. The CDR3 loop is CASRKSRGGLGYTF. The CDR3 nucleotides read TGTGCCAGCAGGAAAAGCAGGGGGGGCCTTGGCTACACCTTC.

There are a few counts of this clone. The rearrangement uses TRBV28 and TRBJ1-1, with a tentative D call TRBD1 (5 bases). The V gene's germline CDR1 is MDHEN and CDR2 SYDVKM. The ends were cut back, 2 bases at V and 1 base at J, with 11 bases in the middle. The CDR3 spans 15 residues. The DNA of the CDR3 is TGTGCCAGCAGTTTAGAGGGGTTATCGAACACTGAAGCTTTCTTT. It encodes CASSLEGLSNTEAFF.

The CDR3 reads CASSQEGLAGDEQFF. DNA of the CDR3: TGTGCCAGCAGCCAAGAAGGACTAGCGGGAGATGAGCAGTTCTTC. The chain combines TRBV3-1 with TRBJ2-1, with 13 bases identical to TRBD2. Germline V gene data show CDR1 as LGHDT and CDR2 as YNNKEL (reference sequence). The CDR3 totals 15 residues. Trimming removed 0 bases from V and 8 bases from J; junction bases left unmatched: 1.

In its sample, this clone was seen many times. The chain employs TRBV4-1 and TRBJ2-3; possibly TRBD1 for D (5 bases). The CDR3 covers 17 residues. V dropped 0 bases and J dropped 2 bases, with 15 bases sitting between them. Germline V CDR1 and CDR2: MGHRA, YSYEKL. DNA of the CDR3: TGCGCCAGCAGCCAAGATCCGGAGATGGGGCTCACAGATACGCAGTATTTT. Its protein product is CASSQDPEMGLTDTQYF.

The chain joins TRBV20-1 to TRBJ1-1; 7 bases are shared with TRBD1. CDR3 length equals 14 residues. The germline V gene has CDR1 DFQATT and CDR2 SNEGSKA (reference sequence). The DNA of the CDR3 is TGCATCGCTAGGAAAGGGGGCCAGAACACTGAAGCTTTCTTT. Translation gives CIARKGGQNTEAFF.

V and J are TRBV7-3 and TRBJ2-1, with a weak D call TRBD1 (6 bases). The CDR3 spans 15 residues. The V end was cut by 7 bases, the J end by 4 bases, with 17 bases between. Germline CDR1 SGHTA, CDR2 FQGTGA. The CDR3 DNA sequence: TGTGCCAGCATCCCCGGGACATGGGGTTACAATGAGCAGTTCTTC. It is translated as CASIPGTWGYNEQFF.